This passage covers 15 T cell receptor beta chains from one sample sequenced in a study of Graves' ophthalmopathy and Graves' hyperthyroidism. RNA served as the template for amplifying TCR beta CDR3 regions. The workflow started with a first-round RT-PCR run with HTBI primers and then moved on to a second-round multiplex PCR. TCRdb re-derived calls from the multiplex PCR reads in MiXCR, one entry per CDR3 protein. The sample includes over a million distinct CDR3 sequences, around a third seen only once; the top ten take around 10%. The sequenced sample was peripheral blood or thyroid tissue (not recorded which). These receptors were obtained from an adult man with Graves' hyperthyroidism.

This clonotype was picked up a small number of times. The chain has TRBV20-1 and TRBJ1-2; 10 positions agree with TRBD1. The V gene's germline CDR1 is DFQATT and CDR2 SNEGSKA (reference sequence). The CDR3 has 14 residues. Germline trimming cut 5 bases from V and 8 bases from J; bases unmatched to any gene: 11. CDR3 nucleotide sequence: TGCAGTGCTCGTCTAAGGGACAGGGGCGGGGGCTACACCTTC. This codes for CSARLRDRGGGYTF.

The V call is TRBV10-3, the J call TRBJ1-1, with D tentatively TRBD1 (5 bases). Trimming stripped 1 base from V and 11 bases from J, with 29 bases between. The CDR3 contains 18 residues. CDR1 and CDR2 (germline): ENHRY, SYGVKD. The CDR3 loop is CAISEYPGTNTEARGAFF. DNA for the CDR3: TGTGCCATCAGTGAGTATCCAGGGACTAACACTGAAGCTCGCGGGGCTTTCTTT.

This clonotype was found many times. This chain connects TRBV6-2 or TRBV6-3 to TRBJ1-5; perhaps TRBD1 as D (5 bases). Looked up from germline, CDR1 is MNHEY and CDR2 is SVGEGT. V was shortened by 8 bases and J by 1 base, with 15 bases between the two germline ends. The CDR3 totals 15 residues. As DNA, the CDR3 is TGTGCCAGCCAACAATCGGGGGAAAGCAATCAGCCCCAGCATTTT. Its protein is CASQQSGESNQPQHF.

Details on this clonotype: A much larger clone differs by one base, so this may be a read error. The chain is built from TRBV19 and TRBJ2-5; no reliable D call. Trimming took off 9 bases at V and 9 bases at J, with 17 bases between the two ends. CDR3 size: 12 residues. Germline V gene lookup returns CDR1 LNHDA and CDR2 SQIVND (reference sequence). CDR3 region: CASSGVHEAQYF. The CDR3 DNA sequence: TGTGCCAGCAGTGGAGTTCATGAGGCCCAGTACTTC.

This clonotype has just a few counts. The chain links TRBV11-3 to TRBJ2-2; the D gene is possibly TRBD2 (6 bases). CDR1 SGHNT and CDR2 YENEEA come from the germline V gene. This CDR3 contains 18 residues. With 4 bases removed from V and 0 bases from J, the gap between germline ends came to 18 bases. The CDR3 DNA reads TGTGCCAGCAGCTCGGGGACGGGTAGGGACTCGAACACCGGGGAGCTGTTTTTT. It codes for CASSSGTGRDSNTGELFF.

This clonotype has a count of ten or more. The rearrangement joins TRBV7-9 to TRBJ2-2; 12 bases match TRBD2. V lost 5 bases to trimming and J lost 7 bases; unmatched junction nucleotides: 8. In germline, CDR1 is SEHNR, CDR2 FQNEAQ (reference sequence). This CDR3 comprises 16 residues. The CDR3 DNA reads as TGTGCCAGCAGCCCGCCGGGACTAGCGGGCATCGGGGAGCTGTTTTTT. Protein product: CASSPPGLAGIGELFF.

This clonotype was counted many times. The chain links TRBV9 to TRBJ1-5, with 7 bases aligning to TRBD1. The CDR3 is made up of 14 amino acids. Germline CDR1 is SGDLS and CDR2 is YYNGEE. The junction had 7 bases not matched to a gene; V was cut back by 4 bases and J by 6 bases. The CDR3 DNA reads as TGTGCCAGCAGCCCCCAGGGGGGCCCTCAGCCCCAGCATTTT. This sequence encodes CASSPQGGPQPQHF.

This clonotype was counted between two and nine times. This chain links TRBV5-4 with TRBJ1-3; D gene uncertain. Trimming removed 4 bases at V and 0 bases at J, with 17 bases between. The CDR3 loop spans 17 amino acids. CDR1 and CDR2 (germline): SGHNT, YYREEE (reference sequence). The CDR3 is CASSPGLGRTSGNTIYF. The CDR3 DNA reads as TGTGCCAGCAGCCCCGGTCTGGGCAGAACCTCTGGAAACACCATATATTTT.

This clonotype was detected only a few times. The V gene is TRBV5-1, the J gene TRBJ2-7; TRBD2 matches at 11 bases. CDR1 is SGHRS and CDR2 is YFSETQ in the germline V gene. CDR3 length: 16 amino acids. Unmatched junction bases numbered 9, after V lost 4 bases and J lost 3 bases. In nucleotides, the CDR3 is TGCGCCAGCAGCCCCGGACTAGCGGGCACCAACTACGAGCAGTACTTC. It codes for CASSPGLAGTNYEQYF.

This clonotype occurred many times. J is TRBJ2-7 and V is TRBV5-1; 8 bases agree with TRBD1. The CDR3 is 15 amino acids. The V segment lost 9 bases and the J segment 5 bases; nucleotides outside the gene matches: 16. The germline CDR1 and CDR2 sequences are SGHRS and YFSETQ. For the CDR3, the DNA is TGCGCCAACACCCTCCTGGACAGGGCCACCCACGAGCAGTACTTC. Its translation is CANTLLDRATHEQYF.

With regard to this clonotype: This may be a read error: a much more frequent sequence differs by one nucleotide. The chain is built from TRBV12-3 or TRBV12-4 and TRBJ2-7; D remains unclear. The CDR3 extends over 11 amino acids. The V gene lost 5 bases and the J gene lost 7 bases, with 9 bases spanning the gap. CDR3 sequence (DNA): TGTGCCAGCAGTGCCCACACGGAGCAGTACTTC. Protein sequence: CASSAHTEQYF.

On this clonotype itself: This may arise from a read error, as a much more abundant clone is one base away. The chain has TRBV19 and TRBJ1-5; D may be TRBD1 (5 bases). The CDR3 totals 17 residues. V was clipped by 0 bases and J by 5 bases, with 17 bases between them. CDR1 and CDR2 (germline): LNHDA, SQIVND (reference sequence). The CDR3 reads CASSIDDTGARHQPQHF. CDR3 bases: TGTGCCAGTAGTATAGACGACACTGGGGCAAGGCATCAGCCCCAGCATTTT.

At least ten counts were recorded for this clonotype. This CDR3 reads CATSREGTGHNEKLFF. CDR3 nucleotide sequence: TGTGCCACCAGCAGAGAAGGGACAGGGCATAATGAAAAACTGTTTTTT. This chain connects TRBV15 to TRBJ1-4; TRBD1 matches at 9 bases. The CDR3 runs to 16 residues. V gave up 0 bases and J gave up 4 bases; unmatched junction bases: 3. Germline assignment: CDR1 LNHNV and CDR2 YYDKDF (reference sequence).

The chain employs TRBV29-1 and TRBJ1-4; no reliable D call. Per the germline V gene, CDR1 is SQVTM and CDR2 is ANQGSEA. This CDR3 has 13 residues. V was pared by 4 bases and J by 7 bases, with 13 bases between. CDR3 residues: CSVVRTVTEKLFF. The CDR3, as DNA: TGCAGCGTTGTCCGGACGGTCACTGAAAAACTGTTTTTT.

This clonotype was picked up a small number of times. The chain joins TRBV12-3 or TRBV12-4 to TRBJ1-2, with 7 bases that match TRBD1. This CDR3 is 14 amino acids long. Trimming took 2 bases from V and 8 from J; bases not matched to a gene: 8. CDR3 DNA: TGTGCCAGCAGTTTACGACAGGGCGTTGAAGGCTACACCTTC. Encoded protein: CASSLRQGVEGYTF.